Each of the 10 T cell receptor beta chains below was sequenced from the same sample in a study of somatic mutations in cytotoxic T cells in rheumatoid arthritis. The data were produced by immunoSEQ multiplex PCR, yet TCRdb's version contains in-frame clones alone and is incomplete. This table holds approximately 14,000 clones, about 90% found once. Sequenced material: CD4+ T cells sorted from blood. These receptors were taken from a man in his 70s with rheumatoid arthritis.

The chain links TRBV5-8 to TRBJ2-3, with TRBD2 identical over 7 bases. The V and J ends lost 7 bases and 6 bases, in that order; junction bases with no gene match: 11. The length of the CDR3 is 14 residues. CDR1 and CDR2 (germline): SGHTS, YDEGEE. CDR3: CASGEGDWRDTQYF. DNA for the CDR3: TGTGCCAGCGGGGAGGGAGACTGGAGGGATACGCAGTATTTT.

The V call is TRBV14, the J call TRBJ1-6; D possibly corresponds to TRBD1 (6 bases). The CDR3 length is 13 residues. CDR1 SGHDN and CDR2 FVKESK come from the germline V gene. V was clipped by 5 bases and J by 7 bases, with 9 bases between them. Here the CDR3 reads CASSWGPNSPLHF. As DNA, the CDR3 is TGTGCCAGCAGCTGGGGGCCGAATTCACCCCTCCACTTT.

The chain links TRBV14 to TRBJ1-2; D is uncertain. Germline V lookup: CDR1 SGHDN, CDR2 FVKESK. The CDR3 length is 13 residues. The V end was cut by 1 base, the J end by 4 bases, with 7 bases between. The CDR3 loop reads CASSQGRFYGYTF. The CDR3 DNA follows: TGTGCCAGCAGCCAAGGGAGGTTCTATGGCTACACCTTC.

This clone was seen just once. The chain combines TRBV28 with TRBJ2-7, with a tentative D call TRBD2 (5 bases). Germline lookup yields CDR1 MDHEN and CDR2 SYDVKM. The ends were cut back, 3 bases at V and 2 bases at J, with 17 bases in the middle. The CDR3 length is 16 residues. The CDR3 DNA reads as TGTGCCAGCAGTTTGCCCCGTCACAACGGGGCCTACGAGCAGTACTTC. It codes for CASSLPRHNGAYEQYF.

The chain couples TRBV7-8 to TRBJ2-3, with 10 bases fitting TRBD2. Per the germline V gene, CDR1 is SGHVS and CDR2 is FQNEAQ. The V and J ends lost 1 base and 0 bases, in that order; junction bases with no gene match: 7. This CDR3 is 18 amino acids long. The CDR3 sequence is CASSLGASGSVSTDTQYF. The CDR3 DNA is TGTGCCAGCAGCTTAGGGGCTAGCGGGAGTGTGAGCACAGATACGCAGTATTTT.

V and J are TRBV6-6 and TRBJ1-1; 12 bases agree with TRBD1. The CDR3 loop spans 16 amino acids. Per germline, CDR1 MNHNY and CDR2 SVGAGI (reference sequence). V trimming: 5 bases; J trimming: 6 bases; junction bases outside the gene matches: 10. The CDR3 region is CASSPSGQGAAPEAFF. The CDR3 DNA sequence: TGTGCCAGCAGTCCTTCGGGACAGGGGGCGGCCCCTGAAGCTTTCTTT.

This chain uses TRBV27 with TRBJ2-3; tentatively, D is TRBD2 (6 bases). Germline CDR1 is MNHEY and CDR2 is SMNVEV (reference sequence). V was trimmed by 2 bases and J by 3 bases, leaving 12 bases between them. This CDR3 spans 15 amino acids. CDR3 region: CASSLGAGWTDTQYF. The CDR3 nucleotides read TGTGCCAGCAGTTTAGGGGCGGGATGGACAGATACGCAGTATTTT.

The chain carries TRBV12-2 and TRBJ2-7; TRBD2 reflects the table's D call only, with no check against the DNA. TRBV12-2 is a pseudogene locus. The CDR3 consists of 15 residues. In DNA form, the CDR3 reads TGTGCAAGTCGCTTAGATCTAGCGGCCGCCTACGAGCAGTACTTC. It translates to CASRLDLAAAYEQYF.

The genes are TRBV19 and TRBJ1-5, with D tentatively TRBD1 (5 bases). The CDR3 extends over 16 amino acids. CDR1 is LNHDA and CDR2 is SQIVND in the germline V gene (reference sequence). Between the trimmed V and J ends, which lost 5 bases and 4 bases, there was a span of 18 bases. CDR3 residues: CASSGGGLWTNQPQHF. As DNA, the CDR3 is TGTGCCAGTAGTGGGGGGGGACTATGGACAAATCAGCCCCAGCATTTT.

The chain recombines TRBV29-1 with TRBJ2-1; a weak D match, TRBD2 (10 bases). This CDR3 contains 20 residues. Trimming shortened V by 7 bases and J by 6 bases, and 37 bases separated the two germline ends. Per the germline V gene, CDR1 is SQVTM and CDR2 is ANQGSEA. The CDR3 DNA is TGCAGCGGTTCGATGGGACAGGGTACCTTTCTAGCGGGAGCTCCCAATGAGCAGTTCTTC. Translation: CSGSMGQGTFLAGAPNEQFF.